The TCR beta chain under discussion was sequenced for a study of blood T cell repertoires in COVID-19. In the authors' workflow: Researchers report that nucleated cell counts were estimated from reference gene primer amplification. Sequenced by immunoSEQ multiplex PCR; TCRdb stores in-frame clones only, minus some. V, J and clone size were drawn from that table, and D and trimming were deduced from the DNA. This table holds 300,000 to 350,000 clones, about nine tenths found once. The CDR3 has 15 amino acids. Per germline, CDR1 SGHRS and CDR2 YFSETQ. J gave up 10 bases and V 4 bases, and 11 bases lay outside the gene matches.

This sequence originates from a man aged 18 to 30 with active or convalescent COVID-19. The specimen was peripheral blood. The rearrangement links TRBV5-1 to TRBJ1-6; 7 bases are a match to TRBD1. The CDR3 DNA follows: TGCGCCAGCAGCGCCGGGACAGCTCGGGACTCACCCCTCCACTTT. This translates into CASSAGTARDSPLHF.